Detailed here is one TCR beta chain. Its recognized antigen is unknown. It has no much larger one-base neighbor in the sample; base qualities were not kept. The label giving this sample's time point can be read as: patch test 1, 2 weeks after DPC sensitization. What the treatment or condition label conveys for this sample: therapeutic diphenylcyclopropenone sensitization with weekly scalp DPC. At each patch-test visit, blood was drawn before the patch test was applied. Eligible patients were aged 18 to 70, diagnosed with alopecia, deemed suitable for DPC therapy, and excluded if pregnant. Unfractionated whole blood was collected in Tempus Blood RNA tubes, and total RNA was extracted from that blood. This sample was taken from a study of human T cells and chemical hapten exposure (dated by TCRdb to the early 2020s). Some background on the complete study: For sensitization, 2% DPC in acetone was applied to a roughly 2 cm by roughly 2 cm area of upper inner arm skin. Patch tests used Finn chambers with 0.01% DPC on the upper back, scored after 6 days by International Contact Dermatitis Research Group standards. In alopecia patients, the study followed how the peripheral blood TCR repertoire changed in vivo over primary and secondary sensitization to diphenylcyclopropenone (DPC), a hapten. Throughout the study period of about 25 weeks, patients also received therapeutic DPC doses to the scalp every week. Blood samples were taken from patients before sensitization (week 0) and then at 2, 6 and about 24 weeks after DPC sensitization. For TCR sequencing, blood came from 25 to 35 alopecia patients at anywhere from one to four time points (pre-sensitization, 2, 6 and 24 weeks). Libraries were pooled for sequencing, and per-sample TCR yields varied mainly because of small differences in library volumes within the pool. Alopecia areata with under or over 50% scalp involvement, alopecia totalis and alopecia universalis were represented in the patient cohort, which was mostly female. Study-level results and caveats: Alopecia, a presumed autoimmune disease, was present in all patients, so the immune response of the patients might differ from that of healthy individuals. DPC sensitization did not change the number of TCRs with a frequency above 1 in 1000, and there was no evidence of changes in global repertoire structure. Expanded TCRs formed significantly more large CDR3 similarity clusters than pre-sensitization or healthy control sets, consistent with antigen-driven responses. Patch test score was positively correlated with the number of PT1 expanded TCRs, with significance at thresholds 8, 16 and 32 but not at 4. After repeated subsampling, the strength of the expansion versus patch-test correlation and the threshold at which it became significant changed.

Measured from the cysteine to the phenylalanine, the CDR3 is 16 residues long. Only the CDR3 portion is preserved as DNA: 48 bases, with reading frame beginning at the first base. CDR1 and CDR2 were assigned from the germline V gene as SGHVS and FQNEAQ. V gives up 1 base and J gives up 0 bases, and the segment between their germline ends measures 10 bases. The library was built by means of RACE. The reads were generated on a NextSeq 500. During library preparation, unique molecular identifiers were attached to individual cDNA molecules so that TCRs could be counted in a quantitative, reproducible way. Both TCR alpha and TCR beta chains were sequenced from each blood RNA sample. The authors' pipeline ran thus. Samples had a median of roughly 87,000 TCRs, with a range from roughly 20,000 to 690,600. The Decombinator software suite was used to annotate V, J and CDR3 in the TCR reads. For the PS versus PT1 abundance plots, all samples were subsampled to the same number of TCRs (28,000). Expanded TCRs were defined as absent before sensitization and observed at least eight times at the 2-week time point. TCRdb reran the public reads through fastp at Q25 and MiXCR, keeping productive beta chains. Rows with a matching CDR3 protein are joined into one entry that keeps the most common DNA and genes. The V and J calls were determined by TCRdb, not by the authors. The sample has around 50,000 distinct CDR3 sequences on record, 9.3% of them singletons. About 14% of the sample rests with the top ten.

The chain joins TRBV7-8 to TRBJ2-1, with the D segment identity uncertain. The sample here was whole blood, taken in connection with sensitization to the hapten diphenylcyclopropenone (DPC). This receptor was identified in a woman aged 40-49 years with alopecia areata. Some clones in this sample may be carry-over from other donors' samples. The nucleotides are TGTGCCAGCAGCTTAGTAAGCCTTAGCTCCTACAATGAGCAGTTCTTC. The encoded protein is CASSLVSLSSYNEQFF.